One and the same sample provided the 2 T cell receptor beta chains below, sequenced in a study of blood T cell repertoires in COVID-19. Repertoires were generated with immunoSEQ multiplex PCR, while TCRdb's copy carries only in-frame clones and drops some. This table has roughly 410,000 clones, around 87% appearing once. The sequenced material came from peripheral blood. The receptors stem from a woman aged 55 to 70 with COVID-19, enrolled during active disease.

The chain combines TRBV27 with TRBJ2-3; no firm D call. CDR3 length: 14 residues. The germline V gene has CDR1 MNHEY and CDR2 SMNVEV (reference sequence). Trimming stripped 6 bases from V and 5 bases from J, with 15 bases between. The CDR3 loop is CASSPPISIDTQYF. In DNA form, the CDR3 reads TGTGCCAGCAGCCCGCCTATATCGATAGATACGCAGTATTTT.

Here the CDR3 reads CASDLGRVGELFF. The CDR3 DNA reads TGTGCCAGCGACTTAGGGAGGGTGGGGGAGCTGTTTTTT. The chain recombines TRBV13 with TRBJ2-2; 7 bases line up with TRBD2. Per the germline V gene, CDR1 is PRHDT and CDR2 is FYEKMQ (reference sequence). V lost 8 bases to trimming and J lost 8 bases; unmatched junction nucleotides: 8. This CDR3 is built from 13 residues.